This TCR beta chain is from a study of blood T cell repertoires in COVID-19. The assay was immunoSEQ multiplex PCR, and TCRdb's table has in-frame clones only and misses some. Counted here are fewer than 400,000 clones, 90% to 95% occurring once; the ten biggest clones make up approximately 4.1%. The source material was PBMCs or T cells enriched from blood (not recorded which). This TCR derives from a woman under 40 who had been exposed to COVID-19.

As DNA, the CDR3 is TGCGCCAGCAGCCAAAACTGGCGGACAGGGTCGAACACTGAAGCTTTCTTT. It yields the protein CASSQNWRTGSNTEAFF. The V call is TRBV4-3, the J call TRBJ1-1, with 8 positions matching TRBD1. Germline lookup yields CDR1 LGHNA and CDR2 YSLEER. The CDR3 has 17 amino acids. V lost 2 bases, J lost 1 base, and 9 bases stayed unmatched.